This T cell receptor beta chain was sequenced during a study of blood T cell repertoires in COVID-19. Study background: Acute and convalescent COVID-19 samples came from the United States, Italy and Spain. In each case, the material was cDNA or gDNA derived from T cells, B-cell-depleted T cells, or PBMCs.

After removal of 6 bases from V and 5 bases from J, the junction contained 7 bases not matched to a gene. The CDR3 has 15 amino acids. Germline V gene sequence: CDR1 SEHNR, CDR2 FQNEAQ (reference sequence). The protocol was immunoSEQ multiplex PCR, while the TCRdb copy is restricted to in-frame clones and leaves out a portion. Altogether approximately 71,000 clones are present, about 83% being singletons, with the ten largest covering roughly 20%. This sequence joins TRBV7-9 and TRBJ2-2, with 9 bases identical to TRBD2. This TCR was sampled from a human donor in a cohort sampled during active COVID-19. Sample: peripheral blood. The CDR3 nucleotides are TGTGCCAGCAGTCTGACTAGCGGTTTGACCGGGGAGCTGTTTTTT. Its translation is CASSLTSGLTGELFF.